A selection of T cell receptor beta chains follows, all from one sample in a study of blood T cells in healthy people across ages. MiXCR, run by TCRdb on the 5' RACE reads, gives a single entry per CDR3 protein. In the table there are around 1,800,000 distinct CDR3 sequences, roughly two fifths of which are singletons. The sample was blood. The receptors shown here come from a human donor in good health. The CDR3 runs from the conserved cysteine through the conserved F or W. D genes are given only for firm matches. Clone size is stated in some rows and not others, as once, few, many or a class when expanded.

clone_size j_call d_call v_call cdr3_nt cdr3_aa
. TRBJ2-3 TRBD1 TRBV29-1 TGCAGCGGATCGGGACAGGGTAGGAATACGCAGTATTTT CSGSGQGRNTQYF
. TRBJ2-7 . TRBV27 TGTGCCAGCAGCCCCCTCGATAAACACGAGCAGTACTTC CASSPLDKHEQYF
. TRBJ2-7 TRBD1 TRBV10-3 TGTGCCATCAGCCTGGACAGGAACTACGAGCAGTACTTC CAISLDRNYEQYF
. TRBJ1-4 TRBD1 TRBV7-2 TGTGCCAGCAGGGGACAGGGGTATGGAAAACTGTTTTTT CASRGQGYGKLFF
. TRBJ1-6 . TRBV2 TGTGCCAGCAGTGATTTTTCCCTCCTCGTCAATTCACCCCTCCACTTT CASSDFSLLVNSPLHF
. TRBJ2-5 . TRBV4-2 TGTGCCAGCAGCCAAGATTGGGAAGGAGAGACCCAGTACTTC CASSQDWEGETQYF
few TRBJ1-2 . TRBV29-1 TGCAGCGTTGAAGAAGATGAAGGTACCTATGGCTACACCTTC CSVEEDEGTYGYTF
. TRBJ2-3 . TRBV6-5 TGTGCCAGCAGCTATACCGGGGGAGATACGCAGTATTTT CASSYTGGDTQYF
few TRBJ2-6 . TRBV7-3 TGTGCCAGCAGCTTACTGGGTGGGGCCAACGTCCTGACTTTC CASSLLGGANVLTF
. TRBJ1-2 . TRBV18 TGTGCCAGCTCACCACCCGGATTCGGCTATGGCTACACCTTC CASSPPGFGYGYTF
few TRBJ2-7 TRBD1 TRBV20-1 TGCAGTGCCAGGGGTTTGGGACAGGGTTACGAGCAGTACTTC CSARGLGQGYEQYF
. TRBJ1-1 . TRBV4-2 TGTGCCAGCAGCCAAGGGTCGCTTACTGAAGCTTTCTTT CASSQGSLTEAFF